Below, 13 T cell receptor beta chains from the same sample are listed, as sequenced in a study of cytotoxic CD8 clonotypes in ibrutinib-treated CLL. The assay was immunoSEQ multiplex PCR, and TCRdb's table has in-frame clones only and misses some. Among a few hundred thousand clones listed, about 61% were seen once. The sequenced sample was PBMCs, obtained after 36 months of ibrutinib treatment. These receptors were obtained from a human donor with chronic lymphocytic leukemia.

The chain couples TRBV6-5 to TRBJ2-1; no reliable D call. Trimming removed 3 bases from V and 10 bases from J, with 7 bases in between. The germline gives CDR1 MNHEY, CDR2 SVGAGI. The CDR3 runs to 11 residues. The CDR3 loop is CASSYGVEQFF. The CDR3 coding sequence is TGTGCCAGCAGTTATGGGGTCGAGCAGTTCTTC.

The chain has TRBV25-1 and TRBJ1-2, with D uncertain. V was clipped by 5 bases and J by 4 bases, with 14 bases between them. The germline gives CDR1 MGHDK, CDR2 SYGVNS. The CDR3 extends over 14 amino acids. CDR3 residues: CASSPLMDFYGYTF. The CDR3 region has the DNA TGTGCCAGCAGTCCTCTAATGGACTTCTATGGCTACACCTTC.

As concerns this clone: Other DNA sequences in this specimen translate into the identical CDR3. The J gene is TRBJ2-7, the V gene TRBV9; the D gene is possibly TRBD1 (5 bases). The V and J ends lost 0 bases and 0 bases respectively, with 7 bases between them. This CDR3 spans 14 amino acids. The germline V gene has CDR1 SGDLS and CDR2 YYNGEE. The CDR3 bases are TGTGCCAGCAGCGTAGCTGACAGCTCCTACGAGCAGTACTTC. It specifies CASSVADSSYEQYF.

CDR3: CASSLGRLDWEQFF. The DNA for the CDR3 is TGTGCCAGCAGTTTGGGCAGACTAGATTGGGAGCAGTTCTTC. This chain links TRBV28 with TRBJ2-1; D may be TRBD2 (6 bases). The CDR3 is made up of 14 amino acids. From germline, CDR1 is MDHEN and CDR2 SYDVKM. Between the trimmed V and J ends, which lost 3 bases and 10 bases, there was a span of 16 bases.

V usage is TRBV10-1 and J usage is TRBJ1-6, with D unclear. This CDR3 comprises 13 residues. V gave up 2 bases and J gave up 12 bases, with 11 bases separating them. The germline V gene encodes CDR1 WNHNN and CDR2 SYGVQD (reference sequence). CDR3 coding DNA: TGCGCCAGCAGTGAGGAGCCGTGGGGACCCCTCCACTTT. As protein: CASSEEPWGPLHF.

The V call is TRBV9, the J call TRBJ2-5, with 12 bases identical to TRBD2. The CDR3 consists of 16 residues. V was clipped by 0 bases and J by 4 bases; unmatched bases: 4. Per the germline V gene, CDR1 is SGDLS and CDR2 is YYNGEE. CDR3 sequence: CASSVGTSGRLETQYF. CDR3 coding DNA: TGTGCCAGCAGCGTAGGAACTAGCGGGAGGCTAGAGACCCAGTACTTC.

J is TRBJ2-2 and V is TRBV7-3; D not certain. V lost 1 base and J lost 2, with 2 bases in between. The length of the CDR3 is 13 residues. The germline CDR1 and CDR2 sequences are SGHTA and FQGTGA. CDR3 loop: CASSLRNTGELFF. CDR3 in DNA: TGTGCCAGCAGCTTAAGAAACACCGGGGAGCTGTTTTTT.

This clone appeared once. This chain uses TRBV5-1 with TRBJ2-3, with a weak D call TRBD2 (5 bases). Trimming stripped 2 bases from V and 4 bases from J, with 8 bases between. Germline values: CDR1 SGHRS, CDR2 YFSETQ. This CDR3 has 13 amino acids. CDR3 region: CASSFGGADTQYF. CDR3 in DNA: TGCGCCAGCAGCTTCGGAGGCGCAGATACGCAGTATTTT. The complete variable domain, with remaining parts taken from reference TRBV5-1 and TRBJ2-3, reads KAGVTQTPRYLIKTRGQQVTLSCSPISGHRSVSWYQQTPGQGLQFLFEYFSETQRNKGNFPGRFSGRQFSNSRSEMNVSTLELGDSALYLCASSFGGADTQYFGPGTRLTVL.

The DNA for the CDR3 is TGTGCCAGCAGCCCACCACAAAGTTACTATGGCTACACCTTC. It codes for CASSPPQSYYGYTF. This chain connects TRBV11-2 to TRBJ1-2; D remains unclear. V gave up 5 bases and J gave up 3 bases, with 13 bases separating them. This CDR3 is 14 amino acids long. Germline loops: CDR1 SGHAT, CDR2 FQNNGV.

The rearrangement links TRBV15 to TRBJ2-3, with 8 positions matching TRBD2. CDR1 and CDR2 (germline): LNHNV, YYDKDF (reference sequence). CDR3 size: 14 residues. Germline trimming cut 6 bases from V and 4 bases from J; bases unmatched to any gene: 6. CDR3 DNA sequence: TGTGCCACCAGGAGCGCTAGCGGGTCAGATACGCAGTATTTT. Encoded protein: CATRSASGSDTQYF.

This chain connects TRBV28 to TRBJ1-3, with a weak D call TRBD1 (6 bases). Trimming removed 5 bases from V and 7 bases from J, with 21 bases in between. The CDR3 is 16 amino acids. Germline CDR1 reads MDHEN; CDR2 reads SYDVKM. The CDR3 loop is CASSGYREIGGNTIYF. The CDR3 DNA reads TGTGCCAGCAGTGGATACAGGGAAATCGGCGGGAACACCATATATTTT.

The chain is built from TRBV6-5 and TRBJ1-3; D unresolved. The CDR3 extends over 16 amino acids. Per the germline V gene, CDR1 is MNHEY and CDR2 is SVGAGI. The V and J ends lost 0 bases and 2 bases respectively, with 11 bases between them. The CDR3 sequence: CASSYSVGIPGNTIYF. CDR3 nucleotides: TGTGCCAGCAGTTACTCCGTTGGGATTCCTGGAAACACCATATATTTT.

The CDR3 here is CAISERNGHGYTF. The CDR3 DNA sequence: TGTGCCATCAGTGAGAGGAACGGGCATGGCTACACCTTC. The chain is built from TRBV10-3 and TRBJ1-2; D gene ambiguous. The CDR3 sequence is 13 residues long. The V and J ends lost 2 bases and 6 bases respectively, with 10 bases between them. Germline loops: CDR1 ENHRY, CDR2 SYGVKD.